Listed here is a single T cell receptor beta chain. TCRdb ran MiXCR on the 5' RACE reads and lists one entry per CDR3 protein. The data contain about 44,000 distinct CDR3 sequences, less than 30% of them singletons. These data come from a study of early T cells in non-severe SARS-CoV-2 infection. This CDR3 region has 14 residues. Germline lookup yields CDR1 GTSNPN and CDR2 SVGIG (reference sequence). Deletions cut 0 bases from V and 6 bases from J, with 13 bases between. This sequence was found in an adult who was a healthcare worker with PCR-confirmed SARS-CoV-2 infection or an uninfected control (not recorded which). The source material was whole blood, sampled at baseline. The chain recombines TRBV30 with TRBJ2-3; D not resolved. The CDR3 bases are TGTGCCTGGAGTGTACGGTCGTGGTCCGATACGCAGTATTTT. Residues: CAWSVRSWSDTQYF.